This T cell receptor (beta chain) was obtained from a study of T cell responses to AZD1222 COVID-19 vaccine. Looked up from germline, CDR1 is KGHDR and CDR2 is SFDVKD. Trimming pared 3 bases from V and 4 bases from J, leaving 20 bases between. The CDR3 is made up of 17 amino acids. Notes on this clone: Its antigen is unknown.

This table comes from immunoSEQ multiplex PCR, and its TCRdb copy is limited to in-frame clones, with some not included. The sample records 140,000 to 150,000 clones, about 90% being singletons. Findings of the study overall: Researchers took repertoire samples only after the peak T cell response had come. At 160-218 and 743-854, vaccine-associated CD4 TCRs were dominant, and they spanned spike. Spike-specific TCR breadth rose after two AZD1222 doses, and depth rose as well.

This TCR was recovered from an adult in good health. This rearrangement joins TRBV24-1 to TRBJ1-1; no reliable D call. Sequenced material: peripheral blood, taken on day 0 of AZD1222 vaccination. The CDR3 DNA reads TGTGCCACCAGTGATACCCCCGGACGTGGCCGGGGCACTGAAGCTTTCTTT. Its translation is CATSDTPGRGRGTEAFF.